Below are 6 T cell receptor beta chains sequenced from a single sample in a study of blood T cell repertoires in COVID-19. The assay was immunoSEQ multiplex PCR, and TCRdb's table has in-frame clones only and misses some. The data show 160,000 or so clones, 87% seen once. Sequenced input: peripheral blood. The receptors here all came from a woman aged 70-85 years with COVID-19, enrolled during active disease.

This chain joins TRBV29-1 and TRBJ1-4, with TRBD1 matching over 7 bases. The CDR3 spans 14 residues. Germline CDR1 reads SQVTM; CDR2 reads ANQGSEA. J was trimmed by 5 bases and V by 7 bases; bases with no gene match: 10. The CDR3 DNA is TGCAGCGCCGTGATGGGGACAGCGAATGAAAAACTGTTTTTT. Amino acid sequence: CSAVMGTANEKLFF. The whole variable domain, remainder taken from reference TRBV29-1 and TRBJ1-4, is SAVISQKPSRDICQRGTSLTIQCQVDSQVTMMFWYRQQPGQSLTLIATANQGSEATYESGFVIDKFPISRPNLTFSTLTVSNMSPEDSSIYLCSAVMGTANEKLFFGSGTQLSVL.

On this clone itself: The junction departs from the called germline gene at one end, perhaps through a read error. This rearrangement joins TRBV7-7 to TRBJ2-2, with 8 bases that match TRBD1. CDR3 size: 15 residues. Germline assignment: CDR1 SSHAT and CDR2 FNYEAQ (reference sequence). The CDR3 loop reads CASSPTGDGTGELFF. The CDR3 coding sequence is TGTGCTAGCAGCCCGACAGGGGATGGCACCGGGGAGCTGTTTTTT.

V usage is TRBV2 and J usage is TRBJ1-5, with a weak D call TRBD1 (6 bases). CDR1 and CDR2 from the germline V gene are SNHLY and FYNNEI. The CDR3 totals 15 residues. Trimming removed 5 bases from V and 7 bases from J, with 18 bases in between. CDR3 sequence: CASSPPGGAGQPQHF. The CDR3 DNA reads as TGTGCCAGCAGTCCCCCGGGGGGCGCGGGGCAGCCCCAGCATTTT.

This clone occurred a few times. The chain has TRBV2 and TRBJ1-2; 10 bases are shared with TRBD1. V was clipped by 6 bases and J by 3 bases; unmatched bases: 1. This CDR3 contains 13 residues. CDR1 and CDR2 from the germline V gene are SNHLY and FYNNEI. The CDR3: CASRTGGDYGYTF. CDR3 nucleotide sequence: TGTGCCAGCAGGACAGGGGGCGACTATGGCTACACCTTC.

This clone has just a few counts. V is TRBV30 and J is TRBJ2-7; 10 bases line up with TRBD2. CDR1 GTSNPN and CDR2 SVGIG come from the germline V gene (reference sequence). This CDR3 comprises 15 residues. Trimming at V came to 2 bases and at J to 3 bases, leaving 7 bases not matched to a gene. The CDR3 sequence: CAWSSNLAGVYEQYF. CDR3 DNA: TGTGCCTGGAGTTCGAATCTAGCGGGGGTCTACGAGCAGTACTTC.

The V call is TRBV6-6, the J call TRBJ2-1; TRBD1 matches 7 bases. The CDR3 runs to 15 residues. V was clipped by 5 bases and J by 9 bases; unmatched bases: 13. Germline V gives CDR1 MNHNY, CDR2 SVGAGI (reference sequence). CDR3 DNA: TGTGCCAGCAGTCCCAATGACAGGGTCGTTGGTGAGCAGTTCTTC. Its protein product is CASSPNDRVVGEQFF.